This note documents a single TCR beta chain sequence. Its antigen remains unidentified. No much larger clonotype is one base removed from it; base qualities were not supplied. The Qiagen DNeasy kit was used to extract genomic DNA from unsorted PBMCs and from the negatively selected CD4+ and CD8+ fractions. Amplification of TCR beta CDR3 regions was done by immunoSEQ multiplex PCR with primers that anneal to V and J segments. Amplification bias was minimized using a synthetic immune receptor repertoire, and residual bias was removed computationally after sequencing. The authors' pipeline ran thus. Repertoire diversity was quantified as the Shannon entropy index using custom Python scripts. Unsorted, CD4+ and CD8+ repertoires were analyzed separately, except for combined analyses in which CD4+ and CD8+ sequences were merged in silico. A clone was considered expanded if an increase in frequency of at least 2-fold after treatment relative to C1D1 was found, and a pseudocount of 0.5 was applied to clones undetected at baseline. Clones with 0 or 1 copy at C1D1 were classified as singleton clones, and clones with 2 or more copies were classified as non-singleton clones. Clones expanded in unsorted samples were annotated as CD4+, CD8+ or unknown by matching protein sequences in sorted samples from the same patient. Wilcoxon tests were applied to paired samples to test diversity changes from C1D1 to C4D1. In its TCRdb copy, this immuneACCESS table keeps in-frame sequences only and misses some clones. Where compared with another copy, unresolved V genes explain less than half of these, and the others have no known cause. Clone size and V and J calls were adopted from that table, with D and trimming inferred from the DNA. Recorded for this sample are more than 40,000 clones; under 75% of them occurred a single time. The ten largest account for 2.5% to 3% of the sample.

This sample is drawn from a study of PD-1 blockade in classical Hodgkin lymphoma (dated by TCRdb to the early 2020s). Regarding the study in general: Nivolumab dosing was 3 mg/kg intravenously every 2 weeks, continuing until either disease progression or unacceptable toxicity. The study used CyTOF and TCR beta sequencing to define a peripheral blood immune signature of response to PD-1 blockade in classical Hodgkin lymphoma.

The meaning of the sample's time point label: cycle 2 day 1 (C2D1) of nivolumab. Relapse after autologous stem cell transplantation had occurred in all trial patients, and cohorts A, B and C were distinguished by prior brentuximab vedotin exposure. The trial cohort was composed of 56 patients with relapsed/refractory classical Hodgkin lymphoma, for whom complete response, partial response or progressive disease was recorded as best overall response. Trial patients were treated with single-agent nivolumab in the multi-cohort phase II CheckMate 205 trial. An independent review committee assessed best overall response by applying the 2007 International Working Group response criteria. PBMCs from the trial were collected at three points: immediately before nivolumab initiation (C1D1), and during therapy at cycle 2 day 1 and cycle 4 day 1. Peripheral blood was collected in 8 mL Vacutainer Cell Preparation Tubes, from which PBMCs were isolated by centrifugation and then cryopreserved.

The research as a whole found: The study was restricted to a single clinical trial cohort, and the causes of repertoire differences, possibly disease activity or prior therapy, were left undefined. By C4D1, a significant rise was seen in CD4+ TCR diversity but not in CD8+ TCR diversity (p=0.0027 vs p=0.16), and the rise was most apparent among complete responders (p=0.02). Baseline TCR diversity was reported to be lower in newly diagnosed patients than in healthy donors, and even lower in relapsed/refractory patients. Diversity was lower in patients who began nivolumab less than 1 year after ASCT, so these patients were left out of later analyses to avoid confounding by immune reconstitution. Trial patients achieving complete response had baseline diversity similar to newly diagnosed patients, whereas partial responders and progressors had significantly lower diversity.

The clonotype comes from a human donor with classical Hodgkin lymphoma. This material consisted of peripheral blood mononuclear cells (PBMCs), taken before the second cycle of nivolumab.

CDR3 protein: CASSQEDRGTYEQYF. The nucleotides read TGCGCCAGCAGCCAAGAGGACAGGGGTACCTACGAGCAGTACTTC. The rearrangement joined TRBV4-1 to TRBJ2-7; the junction holds 9 bases that match TRBD1. Its CDR3 holds 15 amino acids, cysteine through phenylalanine. The retained sequence is limited to the CDR3, 45 bases, with the frame set at the first base. Reading the germline V gene gives CDR1 MGHRA and CDR2 YSYEKL. V is pruned by 0 bases and J by 2 bases, leaving 2 bases of the junction without a gene match.